The T cell receptor beta chain under discussion was sequenced for a study of blood T cells in healthy people across ages. The CDR3 is 15 amino acids. The trim removed 2 bases at V and 3 bases at J, leaving 4 bases unmatched. With each sample, at least 5 micrograms of total RNA were extracted. Whole-study results and caveats: More naive CD4+ cells and higher diversity were found in long-lived than in aged donors. Roughly linear declines in TCR beta diversity per million T cells occurred with age. Any conclusive comparison of naive versus antigen-experienced cells was prevented by using unsorted PBMCs.

Sample-barcoded 5' priming and a J-beta primer mix drove a second PCR of roughly 7 to 11 cycles. TCRdb itself ran the 5' RACE reads through MiXCR, one entry per CDR3 protein. Of about 940,000 distinct CDR3 sequences in the sample, 40% to 60% are singletons; the top ten hold around 15%. This clonotype was recorded a few times. Its antigen is undetermined. This clonotype was sampled from a young man in good health. The chain has TRBV12-3 or TRBV12-4 and TRBJ2-3, with 8 bases identical to TRBD1. Source material: blood. As DNA, the CDR3 is TGTGCCAGCAGTTTACAGGGGGCTACAACAGATACGCAGTATTTT. Translation: CASSLQGATTDTQYF.